One and the same sample provided the 4 T cell receptor beta chains below, sequenced in a study of blood T cell repertoires in COVID-19. Repertoires were generated with immunoSEQ multiplex PCR, while TCRdb's copy carries only in-frame clones and drops some. The sample holds about 80,000 clones; around 81% are singletons and the top ten take about 9%. Material: peripheral blood. The origin of the receptors is a human donor in a cohort sampled during active COVID-19.

The chain uses TRBV9 and TRBJ1-1; no clear D gene. Trimming shortened V by 0 bases and J by 1 base, and 7 bases separated the two germline ends. The CDR3 has 14 amino acids. Germline lookup yields CDR1 SGDLS and CDR2 YYNGEE. The CDR3 sequence: CASSVAHGNTEAFF. The CDR3 bases are TGTGCCAGCAGCGTAGCTCACGGGAACACTGAAGCTTTCTTT.

This clone was picked up one time. This sequence joins TRBV7-7 and TRBJ2-1; 7 bases agree with TRBD1. Looked up from germline, CDR1 is SSHAT and CDR2 is FNYEAQ (reference sequence). Trimming cost V 5 bases and J 0 bases; bases outside gene matches: 7. The CDR3 is 16 amino acids. The CDR3 sequence: CASSLGQSSSYNEQFF. CDR3 bases: TGTGCCAGCAGCCTGGGACAGAGCAGCTCCTACAATGAGCAGTTCTTC. The variable domain in full, completed from reference TRBV7-7 and TRBJ2-1, reads GAGVSQSPRYKVTKRGQDVTLRCDPISSHATLYWYQQALGQGPEFLTYFNYEAQPDKSGLPSDRFSAERPEGSISTLTIQRTEQRDSAMYRCASSLGQSSSYNEQFFGPGTRLTVL.

In its sample, this clone was seen once. V is TRBV7-6 and J is TRBJ2-2; D is unresolved. Trimming shortened V by 6 bases and J by 1 base, and 9 bases separated the two germline ends. The germline CDR1 and CDR2 sequences are SGHVS and FNYEAQ. The CDR3 runs 14 residues. CDR3 protein: CASRLQLNTGELFF. CDR3 in DNA: TGTGCCAGCAGGTTACAGTTGAACACCGGGGAGCTGTTTTTT.

V is TRBV5-6 and J is TRBJ1-6; D not resolved. There are 15 residues in the CDR3. CDR1 and CDR2 (germline): SGHDT, YYEEEE. Trimming took off 3 bases at V and 4 bases at J, with 11 bases between the two ends. The chain's CDR3 is CASSSLSYYNSPLHF. As DNA, the CDR3 is TGTGCCAGCAGCTCCCTAAGCTATTATAATTCACCCCTCCACTTT.